Described below is a single T cell receptor (beta chain) sequence and its context. The data were produced by immunoSEQ multiplex PCR, yet TCRdb's version contains in-frame clones alone and is incomplete. The repertoire holds 25,000 or so clones, with 65% to 90% as singletons. This specimen comes from a study of T cells in narcolepsy. The CDR3 loop spans 16 amino acids. The clonotype originates from a human donor in good health. The chain couples TRBV21-1 to TRBJ2-1; TRBD2, the table's D call, lacks a check against the DNA. TRBV21-1 is shown as a pseudogene. The sequencing input was memory (CD45RA-) CD4+ T cells from blood. CDR3 sequence (DNA): TGTGCCAGCACCCTTGGACTAGCCTTATCCTACAATGAGCAGTTCTTC. Protein product: CASTLGLALSYNEQFF.